This TCR beta chain was recorded in a study of control samples from healthy donors and cancer patients. The table came from immunoSEQ multiplex PCR; TCRdb's copy has only in-frame clones and leaves some out. The repertoire has tens of thousands of clones, more than 80% of them found once; the top ten carry just under 0.8%. CDR1 is MNHEY and CDR2 is SVGAGI in the germline V gene. V lost 5 bases and J 11 bases, leaving 15 bases between the germline ends. CDR3 length: 12 amino acids. The TCR was taken from a man between 25 and 39 years old with colorectal cancer. What was sequenced was PBMCs. The V gene is TRBV6-5, the J gene TRBJ1-1, with D tentatively TRBD1 (6 bases). CDR3 residues: CASSPITGLAFF. In nucleotides, the CDR3 is TGTGCCAGCAGTCCTATCACAGGGTTGGCTTTCTTT.